This T cell receptor beta chain was found in a study of cytomegalovirus exposure and HLA in healthy donors. Study background: From HLA-typed donors, an early data release held about 85 million unique TCRs. The study placed 70% to 90% of its roughly 430 genotyped donors in the Caucasian-associated ancestry cluster. Study-level findings and limits: The majority of CMV-associated TCR beta chains were reported as apparently HLA-restricted in a later analysis.

This PCR relied on a set of 60 Vbeta primers and 13 Jbeta primers. The method was immunoSEQ multiplex PCR; TCRdb's version includes in-frame clones alone and lacks a portion of them. The table includes some 150,000 clones, around two thirds detected once. This clone appeared a few times. The target antigen is unknown. Its ends do not fully match the called genes, so a read error is possible. CDR3 size: 17 residues. CDR1 and CDR2 from the germline V gene are SEHNR and FQNEAQ (reference sequence). The chain recombines TRBV7-9 with TRBJ1-1; possible D gene TRBD1, 5 bases. This receptor was identified in a middle-aged woman in good health and CMV-seronegative. Sequenced sample: PBMCs. The CDR3 DNA sequence: TGTTCCAGCAGCTTTGACCGGTGGGGGGGGGAAAAAACTGAAGCTTTCTTT. Translated, it gives CSSSFDRWGGEKTEAFF.